This is a list of T cell receptor beta chains from one sample in a study of blood T cell repertoires in COVID-19. Assay: immunoSEQ multiplex PCR; the TCRdb copy retains only in-frame clones and omits some. The profile covers about 150,000 clones, with 80% to 90% appearing a single time and roughly 15% taken by the ten largest. Sequencing used peripheral blood. These receptors were collected from a woman between 40 and 50 years old with acute or convalescent COVID-19. Each CDR3 is given with its conserved first and last residue. The D gene is left open where the match is weak. Some rows have no size entry. The others give once, few or many, or a class for an expanded clone.

TRBJ2-7,.,.,TRBV6-5,CASSSNRGEQYF,TGTGCCAGCAGTTCAAATAGGGGGGAGCAGTACTTC
TRBJ1-2,.,.,TRBV11-2,CASSNNWGLNYGYTF,TGTGCCAGCAGTAATAATTGGGGGCTGAACTATGGCTACACCTTC
TRBJ1-1,.,.,TRBV5-1,CASRLTNTEAFF,TGCGCCAGCAGGCTAACGAACACTGAAGCTTTCTTT
TRBJ1-5,.,.,TRBV23-1,CASSQKTGSEFYQPQHF,TGCGCCAGCAGTCAAAAAACAGGGTCGGAATTTTATCAGCCCCAGCATTTT
TRBJ2-2,.,TRBD2,TRBV6-1,CASRETSGGPTGELFF,TGTGCCAGCAGGGAAACAAGCGGGGGTCCCACCGGGGAGCTGTTTTTT
TRBJ1-4,.,.,TRBV11-2,CASSYGTGGEKLFF,TGTGCCAGCAGCTACGGGACCGGGGGAGAAAAACTGTTTTTT
TRBJ2-3,.,.,TRBV12-3/TRBV12-4,CASSLITDTQYF,TGTGCCAGCAGTCTTATCACAGATACGCAGTATTTT
TRBJ2-7,.,TRBD2,TRBV2,CASRTGLAGFYEQYF,TGTGCCAGCAGGACGGGACTAGCGGGGTTCTACGAGCAGTACTTC
TRBJ1-2,.,.,TRBV4-2,CASSQELGFQGRHF,TGTGCCAGCAGCCAAGAATTAGGTTTTCAGGGAAGGCACTTC
TRBJ1-4,.,.,TRBV5-1,CASSFWQGSTNEKLFF,TGCGCCAGCAGCTTTTGGCAGGGCTCAACTAATGAAAAACTGTTTTTT
TRBJ2-1,once,TRBD2,TRBV7-2,CASSLKRGLAVYNEQFF,TGTGCCAGCAGCCTCAAGCGGGGACTAGCAGTCTACAATGAGCAGTTCTTC
TRBJ1-1,.,.,TRBV29-1,CSVAYRMNTEAFF,TGCAGCGTTGCATACAGGATGAACACTGAAGCTTTCTTT
TRBJ2-7,.,.,TRBV27,CASSFGRYYEQYF,TGTGCCAGCAGTTTTGGCAGATACTACGAGCAGTACTTC
TRBJ2-1,.,TRBD2,TRBV5-5,CASSLRSPGTSGRVEQFF,TGTGCCAGCAGCTTAAGAAGTCCCGGGACTAGCGGGAGGGTTGAGCAGTTCTTC
TRBJ2-5,.,.,TRBV2,CASKGARVQETQYF,TGTGCCAGCAAGGGAGCTCGGGTTCAAGAGACCCAGTACTTC
TRBJ1-3,.,.,TRBV10-3,CAISESVEGNTIYF,TGTGCCATCAGTGAGTCTGTAGAGGGAAACACCATATATTTT
TRBJ1-1,.,.,TRBV2,CASFTGTNTEAFF,TGTGCCAGCTTTACAGGGACCAACACTGAAGCTTTCTTT
TRBJ2-1,.,TRBD1,TRBV12-5,CASGHRDSKNEQFF,TGTGCTAGTGGTCACCGGGACAGCAAGAATGAGCAGTTCTTC
TRBJ1-1,once,.,TRBV6-1,CASSEGGRVSSEAFF,TGTGCCAGCAGTGAAGGGGGGAGGGTTTCGTCTGAAGCTTTCTTT
TRBJ1-1,.,.,TRBV28,CASPSPGSSEAFF,TGTGCCAGCCCGAGCCCGGGGTCTTCTGAAGCTTTCTTT
TRBJ2-7,once,.,TRBV19,CASERQGGDEQYF,TGTGCCAGTGAGCGCCAGGGTGGCGACGAGCAGTACTTC
TRBJ2-2,.,.,TRBV6-2/TRBV6-3,CASSYSADRVLNTGELFF,TGTGCCAGCAGTTACTCAGCAGACAGAGTACTTAACACCGGGGAGCTGTTTTTT
TRBJ1-3,.,.,TRBV5-6,CASSLAGGNTIYF,TGTGCCAGCAGCTTGGCGGGTGGAAACACCATATATTTT
TRBJ2-3,.,TRBD1,TRBV18,CASSRDREDTQYF,TGTGCCAGCTCACGCGACAGGGAAGATACGCAGTATTTT
TRBJ2-2,.,.,TRBV7-9,CASSLQTGIPNTGELFF,TGTGCCAGCAGCCTACAAACAGGGATCCCGAACACCGGGGAGCTGTTTTTT
TRBJ2-3,.,.,TRBV18,CASSPPARADTQYF,TGTGCCAGCTCACCACCGGCCAGGGCAGATACGCAGTATTTT
TRBJ1-3,.,.,TRBV19,CASRGGTGNTIYF,TGTGCCAGTAGGGGAGGCACTGGGAACACCATATATTTT
TRBJ2-3,.,TRBD2,TRBV24-1,CATSPWDSGILDTQYF,TGTGCCACCAGTCCCTGGGATAGCGGGATTTTAGATACGCAGTATTTT
TRBJ2-5,.,.,TRBV4-2,CASSQERGGTQYF,TGTGCCAGCAGCCAAGAGAGGGGAGGCACCCAGTACTTC
TRBJ1-1,.,.,TRBV10-3,CAITPESRKNTEAFF,TGTGCCATCACCCCGGAGAGCAGAAAGAACACTGAAGCTTTCTTT
TRBJ2-7,.,.,TRBV28,CASSFDGAYEQYF,TGTGCCAGCAGTTTTGACGGAGCCTACGAGCAGTACTTC
TRBJ2-3,.,TRBD1,TRBV5-1,CASSLSDRSTDTQYF,TGCGCCAGCAGCTTATCGGACAGGAGCACAGATACGCAGTATTTT
TRBJ2-7,.,.,TRBV28,CASSLGSKGAFEQYF,TGTGCCAGCAGCCTCGGGAGTAAAGGGGCGTTTGAGCAGTACTTC
TRBJ2-5,.,TRBD1,TRBV30,CAWGLGQAAQETQYF,TGTGCCTGGGGTCTTGGACAGGCCGCCCAAGAGACCCAGTACTTC
TRBJ1-2,.,TRBD1,TRBV5-4,CASSLGGWAGGDYGYTF,TGTGCCAGCAGCTTGGGGGGCTGGGCAGGGGGCGACTATGGCTACACCTTC
TRBJ2-7,.,.,TRBV2,CASSGESSYEQYF,TGTGCCAGCAGTGGGGAGAGCTCCTACGAGCAGTACTTC
TRBJ2-6,.,.,TRBV7-6,CASSLPRGGEAGANVLTF,TGTGCCAGCAGCTTACCCCGAGGGGGAGAGGCTGGGGCCAACGTCCTGACTTTC
TRBJ2-1,.,TRBD2,TRBV5-6,CASKTSGSYNEQFF,TGTGCCAGCAAGACTAGCGGGTCTTACAATGAGCAGTTCTTC
TRBJ2-7,.,TRBD1,TRBV7-3,CASSPSTGGAEQYF,TGTGCCAGCAGCCCTTCGACAGGGGGCGCCGAGCAGTACTTC
TRBJ2-6,.,.,TRBV19,CASSIYLVSEANVLTF,TGTGCCAGTAGTATCTACCTTGTCTCTGAGGCCAACGTCCTGACTTTC
TRBJ2-6,.,.,TRBV9,CASSVGGSSGANVLTF,TGTGCCAGCAGCGTAGGTGGCAGCTCTGGGGCCAACGTCCTGACTTTC
TRBJ2-4,.,.,TRBV7-2,CASSLVDRSLQYF,TGTGCCAGCAGCTTAGTCGACAGGAGTCTTCAGTACTTC
TRBJ2-2,.,.,TRBV6-5,CASSYLGPDTGELFF,TGTGCCAGCAGTTACTTGGGCCCCGACACCGGGGAGCTGTTTTTT
TRBJ2-7,.,TRBD2,TRBV30,CAWRSGRDTYEQYF,TGTGCCTGGAGGAGCGGGAGGGACACCTACGAGCAGTACTTC
TRBJ1-4,.,.,TRBV5-1,CASKLAVMAATNEKLFF,TGCGCCAGCAAACTGGCGGTCATGGCGGCAACTAATGAAAAACTGTTTTTT
TRBJ1-2,.,.,TRBV12-3/TRBV12-4,CASSQVENYGYTF,TGTGCCAGCAGCCAGGTAGAGAACTATGGCTACACCTTC
TRBJ1-5,.,.,TRBV12-3/TRBV12-4,CASSLEGQPQHF,TGTGCCAGCAGTTTGGAGGGTCAGCCCCAGCATTTT
TRBJ2-7,.,.,TRBV15,CATSRVTGTYEQYF,TGTGCCACCAGCAGAGTAACAGGAACCTACGAGCAGTACTTC
TRBJ1-4,.,TRBD1,TRBV9,CASSVGQGPGEKLFF,TGTGCCAGCAGCGTAGGACAGGGACCGGGGGAAAAACTGTTTTTT
TRBJ2-2,.,TRBD1,TRBV24-1,CATSDLRDSANTGELFF,TGTGCCACCAGTGATTTGAGGGACAGCGCGAACACCGGGGAGCTGTTTTTT
TRBJ2-1,.,.,TRBV4-2,CASSQGHTQGYNEQFF,TGTGCCAGCAGCCAAGGCCATACCCAGGGTTACAATGAGCAGTTCTTC
TRBJ2-7,.,TRBD2,TRBV5-4,CASSPGGGSSYEQYF,TGTGCCAGCAGCCCGGGAGGGGGGAGCTCCTACGAGCAGTACTTC
TRBJ1-1,.,.,TRBV25-1,CASSEYFPLNTEAFF,TGTGCCAGCAGTGAGTATTTTCCGTTGAACACTGAAGCTTTCTTT